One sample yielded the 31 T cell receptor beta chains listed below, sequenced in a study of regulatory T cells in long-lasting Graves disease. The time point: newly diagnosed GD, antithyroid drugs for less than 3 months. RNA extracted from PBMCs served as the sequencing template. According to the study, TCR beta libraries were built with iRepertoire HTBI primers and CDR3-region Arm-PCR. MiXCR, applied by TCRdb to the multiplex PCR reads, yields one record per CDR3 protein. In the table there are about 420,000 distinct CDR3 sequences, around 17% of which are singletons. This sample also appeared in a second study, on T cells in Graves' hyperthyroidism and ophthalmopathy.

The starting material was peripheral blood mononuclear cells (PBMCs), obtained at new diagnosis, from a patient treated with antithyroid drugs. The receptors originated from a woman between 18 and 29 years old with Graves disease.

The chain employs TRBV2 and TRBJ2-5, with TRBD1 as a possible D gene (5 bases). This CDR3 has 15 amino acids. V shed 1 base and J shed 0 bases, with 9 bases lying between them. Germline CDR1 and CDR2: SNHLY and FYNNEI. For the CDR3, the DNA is TGTGCCAGCAGTGAAGTAGGGGTGTACCAAGAGACCCAGTACTTC. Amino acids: CASSEVGVYQETQYF.

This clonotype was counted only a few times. CDR3 protein: CSARTGPTGELFF. The DNA for the CDR3 is TGCAGCGCTCGGACTGGGCCCACCGGGGAGCTGTTTTTT. V is TRBV29-1 and J is TRBJ2-2; D may be TRBD2 (5 bases). The CDR3 length is 13 residues. Deletions cut 7 bases from V and 4 bases from J, with 13 bases between. CDR1 is SQVTM, CDR2 ANQGSEA, per germline.

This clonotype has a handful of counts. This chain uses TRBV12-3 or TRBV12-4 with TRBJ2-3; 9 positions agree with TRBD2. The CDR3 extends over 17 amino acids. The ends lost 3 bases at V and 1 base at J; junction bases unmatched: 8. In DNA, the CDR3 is TGTGCCAGCAGTTTTGGCGGGAGGGCCCGTGGCACAGATACGCAGTATTTT. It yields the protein CASSFGGRARGTDTQYF.

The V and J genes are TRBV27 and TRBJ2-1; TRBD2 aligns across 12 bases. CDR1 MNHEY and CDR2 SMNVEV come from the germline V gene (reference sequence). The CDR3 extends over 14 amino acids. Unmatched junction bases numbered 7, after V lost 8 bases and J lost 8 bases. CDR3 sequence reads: CASALAGGPHEQFF. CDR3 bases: TGTGCCAGCGCTCTAGCGGGAGGGCCACATGAGCAGTTCTTC.

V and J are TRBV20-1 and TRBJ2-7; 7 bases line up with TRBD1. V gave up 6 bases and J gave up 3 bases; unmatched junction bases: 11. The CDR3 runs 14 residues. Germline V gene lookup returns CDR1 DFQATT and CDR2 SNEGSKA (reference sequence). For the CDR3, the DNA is TGCAGTGCCGAAGGGACAGTCTTAAACTACGAGCAGTACTTC. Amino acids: CSAEGTVLNYEQYF.

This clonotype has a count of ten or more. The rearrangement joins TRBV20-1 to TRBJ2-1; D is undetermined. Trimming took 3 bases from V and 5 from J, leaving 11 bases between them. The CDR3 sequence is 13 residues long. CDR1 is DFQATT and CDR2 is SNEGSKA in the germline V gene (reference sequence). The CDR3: CSASGFNHNEQFF. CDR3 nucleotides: TGCAGTGCTAGCGGCTTTAACCACAATGAGCAGTTCTTC.

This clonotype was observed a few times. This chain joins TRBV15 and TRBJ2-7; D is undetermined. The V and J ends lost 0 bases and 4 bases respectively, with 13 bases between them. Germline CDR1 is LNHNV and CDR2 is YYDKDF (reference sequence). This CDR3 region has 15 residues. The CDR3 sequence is CATSREDEARYEQYF. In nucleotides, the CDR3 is TGTGCCACCAGCAGAGAGGATGAGGCCCGGTACGAGCAGTACTTC.

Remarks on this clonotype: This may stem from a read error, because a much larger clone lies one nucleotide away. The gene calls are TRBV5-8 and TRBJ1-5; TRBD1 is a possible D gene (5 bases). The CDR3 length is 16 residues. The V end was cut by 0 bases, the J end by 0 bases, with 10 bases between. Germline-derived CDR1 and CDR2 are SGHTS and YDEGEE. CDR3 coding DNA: TGTGCCAGCAGCTTGGCCCGGGACGGTAGCAATCAGCCCCAGCATTTT. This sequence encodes CASSLARDGSNQPQHF.

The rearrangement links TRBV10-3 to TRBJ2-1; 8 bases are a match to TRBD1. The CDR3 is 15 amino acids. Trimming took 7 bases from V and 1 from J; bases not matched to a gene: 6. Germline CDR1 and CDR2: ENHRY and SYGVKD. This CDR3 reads CAITNRQGSYNEQFF. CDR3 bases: TGTGCCATCACTAACCGACAGGGGTCCTACAATGAGCAGTTCTTC.

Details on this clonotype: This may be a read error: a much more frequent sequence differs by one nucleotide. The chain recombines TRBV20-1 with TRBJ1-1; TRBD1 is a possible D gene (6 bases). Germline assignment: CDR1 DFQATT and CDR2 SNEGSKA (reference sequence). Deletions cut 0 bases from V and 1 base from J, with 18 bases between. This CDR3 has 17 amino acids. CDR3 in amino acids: CSARDWNFRGGNTEAFF. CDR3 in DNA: TGCAGTGCTAGAGATTGGAATTTCAGGGGTGGGAACACTGAAGCTTTCTTT.

Written as DNA, the CDR3 is TGCAGTGCTAGGGACAGGGGACCCCCCTTTGACGGACACAATGAGCAGTTCTTC. The encoded protein is CSARDRGPPFDGHNEQFF. This sequence joins TRBV20-1 and TRBJ2-1; 9 bases are a match to TRBD1. Germline loops: CDR1 DFQATT, CDR2 SNEGSKA (reference sequence). The CDR3 sequence is 18 residues long. The J segment lost 5 bases and the V segment lost 3 bases, leaving 17 bases of the junction unmatched.

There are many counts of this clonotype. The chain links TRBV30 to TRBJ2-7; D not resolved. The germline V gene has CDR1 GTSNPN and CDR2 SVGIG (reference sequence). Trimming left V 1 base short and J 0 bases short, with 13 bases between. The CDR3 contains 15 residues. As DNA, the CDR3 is TGTGCCTGGAGTGGGGTCCTCTGGGGCTCCTACGAGCAGTACTTC. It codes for CAWSGVLWGSYEQYF.

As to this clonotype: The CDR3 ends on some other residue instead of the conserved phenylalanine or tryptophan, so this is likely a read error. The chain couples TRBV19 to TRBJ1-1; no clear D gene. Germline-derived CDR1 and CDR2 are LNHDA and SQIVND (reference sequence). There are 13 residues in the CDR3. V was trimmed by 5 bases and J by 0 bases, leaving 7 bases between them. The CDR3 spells CASSVKVNTEAFS. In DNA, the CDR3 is TGTGCCAGTAGTGTGAAAGTGAACACTGAAGCTTTCTCT.

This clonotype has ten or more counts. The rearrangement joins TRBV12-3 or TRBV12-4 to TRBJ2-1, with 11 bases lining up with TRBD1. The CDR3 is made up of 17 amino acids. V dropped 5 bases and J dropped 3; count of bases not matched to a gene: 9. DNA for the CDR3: TGTGCCAGCAGTGCGACCACCGGGACAGGGGGCTACAATGAGCAGTTCTTC. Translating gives CASSATTGTGGYNEQFF.

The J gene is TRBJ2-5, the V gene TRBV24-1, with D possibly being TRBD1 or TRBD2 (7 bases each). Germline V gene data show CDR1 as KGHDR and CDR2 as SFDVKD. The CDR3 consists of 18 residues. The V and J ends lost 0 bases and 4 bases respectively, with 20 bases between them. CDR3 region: CATSDLPQGGNSRETQYF. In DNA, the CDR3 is TGTGCCACCAGTGATTTGCCCCAGGGGGGGAACAGTAGAGAGACCCAGTACTTC.

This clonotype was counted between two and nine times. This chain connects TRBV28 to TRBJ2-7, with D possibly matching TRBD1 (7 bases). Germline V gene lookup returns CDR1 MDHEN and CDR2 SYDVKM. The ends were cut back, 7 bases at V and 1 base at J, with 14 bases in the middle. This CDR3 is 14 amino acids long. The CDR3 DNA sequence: TGTGCCAGCACGGGAGACAGGGTTTCCTACGAGCAGTACTTC. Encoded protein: CASTGDRVSYEQYF.

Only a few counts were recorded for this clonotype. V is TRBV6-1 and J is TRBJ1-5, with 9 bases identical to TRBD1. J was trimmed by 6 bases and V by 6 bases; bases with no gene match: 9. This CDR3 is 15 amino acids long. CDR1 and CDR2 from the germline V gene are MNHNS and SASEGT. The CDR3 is CASRRGQGIGQPQHF. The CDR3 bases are TGTGCCAGCAGAAGGGGACAGGGAATAGGTCAGCCCCAGCATTTT.

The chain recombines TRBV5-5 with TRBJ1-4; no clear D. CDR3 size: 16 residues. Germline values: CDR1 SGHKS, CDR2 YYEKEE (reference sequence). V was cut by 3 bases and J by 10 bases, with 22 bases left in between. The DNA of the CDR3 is TGTGCCAGCAGCTACCGAGAGGGAAGGGCTTTAGGAAAACTGTTTTTT. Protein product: CASSYREGRALGKLFF.

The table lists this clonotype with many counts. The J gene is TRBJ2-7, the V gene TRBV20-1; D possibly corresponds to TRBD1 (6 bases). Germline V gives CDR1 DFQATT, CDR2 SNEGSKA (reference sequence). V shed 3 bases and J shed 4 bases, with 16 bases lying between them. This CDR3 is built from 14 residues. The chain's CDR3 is CSARVTGTIYEQYF. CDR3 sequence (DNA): TGCAGTGCTAGGGTCACAGGGACGATATACGAGCAGTACTTC.

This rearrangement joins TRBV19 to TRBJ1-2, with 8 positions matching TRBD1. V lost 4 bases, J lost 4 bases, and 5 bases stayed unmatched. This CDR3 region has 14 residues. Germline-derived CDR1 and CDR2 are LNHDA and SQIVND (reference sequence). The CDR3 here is CASSTTGTGYGYTF. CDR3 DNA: TGTGCCAGTAGTACCACCGGGACAGGCTATGGCTACACCTTC.

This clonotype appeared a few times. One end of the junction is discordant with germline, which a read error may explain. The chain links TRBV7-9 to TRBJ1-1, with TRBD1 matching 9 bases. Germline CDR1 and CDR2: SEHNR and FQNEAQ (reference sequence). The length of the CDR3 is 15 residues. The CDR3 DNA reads TGTGCCAGCAGCCCCCGGGACAGGGTTCTCACTAAAGCTTTCTTT. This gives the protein CASSPRDRVLTKAFF.

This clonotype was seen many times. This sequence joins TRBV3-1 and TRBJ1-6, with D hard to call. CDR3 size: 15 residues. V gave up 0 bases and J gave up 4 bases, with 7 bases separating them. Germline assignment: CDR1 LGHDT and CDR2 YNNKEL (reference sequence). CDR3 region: CASSQDRRYNSPLHF. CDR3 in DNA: TGTGCCAGCAGCCAAGATCGTCGTTATAATTCACCCCTCCACTTT.

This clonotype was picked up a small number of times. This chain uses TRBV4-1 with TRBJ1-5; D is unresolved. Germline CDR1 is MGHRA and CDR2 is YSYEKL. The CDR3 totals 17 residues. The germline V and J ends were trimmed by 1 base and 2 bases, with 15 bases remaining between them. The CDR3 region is CASSQANMGLGNQPQHF. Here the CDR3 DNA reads TGCGCCAGCAGCCAAGCGAATATGGGGTTGGGCAATCAGCCCCAGCATTTT.

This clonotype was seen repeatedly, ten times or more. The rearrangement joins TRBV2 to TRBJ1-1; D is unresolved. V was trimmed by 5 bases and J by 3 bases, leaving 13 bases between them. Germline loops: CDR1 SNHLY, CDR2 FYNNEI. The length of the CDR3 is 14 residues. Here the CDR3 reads CASSRPASDTEAFF. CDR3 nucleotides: TGTGCCAGCAGTCGACCGGCCTCCGACACTGAAGCTTTCTTT.

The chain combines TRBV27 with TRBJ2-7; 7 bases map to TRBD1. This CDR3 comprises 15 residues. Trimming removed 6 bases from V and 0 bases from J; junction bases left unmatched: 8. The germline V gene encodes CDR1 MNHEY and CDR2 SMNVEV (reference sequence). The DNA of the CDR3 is TGTGCCAGCAGGGGCTCCGGGACAGTCTCCTACGAGCAGTACTTC. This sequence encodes CASRGSGTVSYEQYF.

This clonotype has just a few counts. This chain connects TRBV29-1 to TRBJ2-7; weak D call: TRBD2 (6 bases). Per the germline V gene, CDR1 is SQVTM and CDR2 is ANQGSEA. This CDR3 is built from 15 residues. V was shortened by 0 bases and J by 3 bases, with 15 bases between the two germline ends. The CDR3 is CSVEDGASAFYEQYF. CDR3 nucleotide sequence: TGCAGCGTTGAAGATGGCGCTAGCGCCTTCTACGAGCAGTACTTC.

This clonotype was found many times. This CDR3 is CASSHGRDEKLFF. In DNA, the CDR3 is TGTGCCAGCTCACATGGCCGAGATGAAAAACTGTTTTTT. The V gene is TRBV18, the J gene TRBJ1-4; no clear D gene. Germline V gene data show CDR1 as KGHSH and CDR2 as LQKENI. Trimming took off 4 bases at V and 6 bases at J, with 9 bases between the two ends. The CDR3 consists of 13 residues.

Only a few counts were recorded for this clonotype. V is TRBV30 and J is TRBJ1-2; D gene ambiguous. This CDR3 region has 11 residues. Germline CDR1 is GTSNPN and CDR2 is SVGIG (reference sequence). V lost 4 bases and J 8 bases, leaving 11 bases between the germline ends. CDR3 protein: CAWTGSRGYTF. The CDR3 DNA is TGTGCCTGGACGGGTAGTCGCGGCTACACCTTC.

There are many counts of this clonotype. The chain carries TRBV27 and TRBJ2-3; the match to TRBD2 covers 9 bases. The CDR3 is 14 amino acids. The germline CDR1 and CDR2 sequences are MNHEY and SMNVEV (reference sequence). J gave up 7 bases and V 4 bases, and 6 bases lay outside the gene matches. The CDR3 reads CASSWTAGGYTQYF. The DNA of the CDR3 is TGTGCCAGCAGTTGGACAGCGGGGGGATATACGCAGTATTTT.

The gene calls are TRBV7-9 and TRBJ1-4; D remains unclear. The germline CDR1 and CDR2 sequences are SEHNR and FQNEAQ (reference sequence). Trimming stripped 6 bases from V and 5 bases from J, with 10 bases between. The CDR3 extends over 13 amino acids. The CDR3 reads CASRATENEKLFF. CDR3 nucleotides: TGTGCCAGCAGGGCGACGGAGAATGAAAAACTGTTTTTT.

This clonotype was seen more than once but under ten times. CDR3 bases: TGTGCCAGCATTGCAACACAGGGGTTCGTAAACATTCAGTACTTC. Translated, it gives CASIATQGFVNIQYF. The V and J genes are TRBV6-2 or TRBV6-3 and TRBJ2-4; TRBD1 matches 7 bases. This CDR3 spans 15 amino acids. J lost 6 bases, V lost 7 bases, and 12 bases had no gene match. CDR1 is MNHEY, CDR2 SVGEGT, per germline.